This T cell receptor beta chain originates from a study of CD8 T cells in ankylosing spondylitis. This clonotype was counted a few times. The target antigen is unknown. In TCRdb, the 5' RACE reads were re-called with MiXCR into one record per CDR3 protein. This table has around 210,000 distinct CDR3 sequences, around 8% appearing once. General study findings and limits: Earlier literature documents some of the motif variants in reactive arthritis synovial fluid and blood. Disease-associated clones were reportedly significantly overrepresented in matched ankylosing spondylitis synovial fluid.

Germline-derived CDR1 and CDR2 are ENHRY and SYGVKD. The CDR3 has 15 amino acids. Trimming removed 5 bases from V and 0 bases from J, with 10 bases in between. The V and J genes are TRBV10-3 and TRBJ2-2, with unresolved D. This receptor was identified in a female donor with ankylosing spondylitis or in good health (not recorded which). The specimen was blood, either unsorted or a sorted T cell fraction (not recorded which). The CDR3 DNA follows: TGTGCCATCAGTACCTCCGGGCCGAACACCGGGGAGCTGTTTTTT. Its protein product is CAISTSGPNTGELFF.